This TCR beta chain is from a study of vaccination effects on CD4 cells after COVID-19. Regarding the study as a whole: Nearly all vaccine-induced clones in healthy recipients recognized only SARS-CoV-2.

The V gene's germline CDR1 is MNHNS and CDR2 SASEGT. Trimming removed 2 bases from V and 4 bases from J; junction bases left unmatched: 0. There are 15 residues in the CDR3. Under the ViraFEST assay, PBMC were stimulated with viral peptide pools so that antigen-specific CD4+ T cells expanded. Sequencing was performed afterwards. The authors isolated CD4+ T cells after less than eleven days of culture. Having tested negative for nucleocapsid antibodies, the vaccine recipients showed no prior SARS-CoV-2 infection. The researchers cultured some 2.1 million PBMC per well with about 10 IU/ml IL-2 and 8 to 10 ug/ml peptides. Worth noting for this clone: Its antigen is not known.

The table came from immunoSEQ multiplex PCR; TCRdb's copy has only in-frame clones and leaves some out. Of about 25,000 clones in the sample, over 60% were seen once. The sample consisted of CD4+ T cells from PBMCs cultured with HCoV-NL63 spike peptides, taken before COVID-19 vaccination. The V and J genes are TRBV6-1 and TRBJ2-1; TRBD2 aligns across 12 bases. The clonotype originates from a human donor who received a COVID-19 vaccine. CDR3 DNA: TGTGCCAGCAGTGAACTAGCGGGAGGGTACAATGAGCAGTTCTTC. This codes for CASSELAGGYNEQFF.